This T cell receptor beta chain was obtained from a study of blood T cell repertoires in COVID-19 (TCRdb year 2020). A note on the overall study: The collaborator samples originated in the United States, Italy and Spain and spanned the acute and convalescent phases of COVID-19. The prospective study material was composed of cDNA or gDNA derived from T cells, B-cell-depleted T cells, or PBMCs. The dataset comprised deeply sampled blood TCRbeta repertoires from subjects exposed to, actively infected with, or recovered from COVID-19. The repertoires were made available in a free public database intended to serve as a resource for research on the immune response to SARS-CoV-2. The samples were drawn from the first 160 participants of the ongoing ImmuneRACE study and from some 1,300 subjects provided by 6 global collaborators. A de-identified subject ID, COVID-19 status, age in years and sex were almost always included in the sample metadata. HLA class I and class II types, where available, came from metadata supplied by the sample provider rather than from assay-based typing.

Study-wide conclusions, independent of this receptor: Clinical and demographic metadata were provided uncurated, with the amount varying by source and participant.

V and J lose 5 bases and 4 bases, and a span of 12 bases separates them. From the germline V gene (reference sequence), CDR1 is SGHAT and CDR2 is FQDESV. Taken from cysteine to phenylalanine, the CDR3 has 14 residues. The sequence is cut down to CDR3 DNA, 42 bases in frame from base 1. Notes on this clone: No antigen is known for it. No base qualities exist here, and no much larger clone lies one base off it.

Whole blood was collected in K2EDTA tubes by collaborating institutions according to the institutions' own protocols. For TCRbeta analysis, collaborators shipped samples in one of three forms: frozen whole blood, isolated PBMCs, or DNA extracted from either of those sample types. TCRbeta CDR3 regions were amplified from genomic DNA by means of the immunoSEQ Assay, a bias-controlled multiplex PCR. The source study handled its data this way. Within the assay, amplification of reference gene primers was used to estimate how many nucleated cells each sample contained. Sequence reads were collapsed and filtered to measure the absolute abundance of every unique TCRbeta CDR3 rearrangement. Productive Simpson clonality was computed per sample as the square root of Simpson's diversity index over productive rearrangements. TCRdb obtained this table from immuneACCESS and retained in-frame rearrangements with V and J assigned. These tables miss some clones; where compared with another copy, unresolved V genes account for less than half of the shortfall, and the remainder is unexplained. V, J and clone size were drawn from that table, and D and trimming were deduced from the DNA. Across this sample there are approximately 100,000 clones, with approximately 81% seen only once. Clones ranked in the top ten supply about 38% of the sample.

The sequencing input was peripheral blood. This clonotype was sampled from a man aged 80 or over with acute or convalescent COVID-19. The V and J segments used are TRBV11-1 and TRBJ2-1, and perhaps TRBD2 as D gene, on 6 matching bases. CDR3 protein: CASSESGRYNEQFF. The DNA is TGTGCCAGCAGCGAGAGCGGGCGGTACAATGAGCAGTTCTTC.